This entry lists 30 T cell receptor beta chains sequenced from one sample in a study of T cell repertoires in ileal Crohn's disease (dated by TCRdb to about 2019). Library preparation used the immunoSEQ multiplex PCR assay. The table was pulled from immuneACCESS by TCRdb, which kept in-frame rearrangements only. Such tables lose some clones; where checked, under half of the loss comes from unresolved V genes, and the rest has no known cause. Counted in this sample were tens of thousands of clones; roughly 91% of them appeared once. The leading ten clones occupy about 2.1% of the sample. In the paper's terms, the time point label means: neoterminal ileum biopsy at postoperative endoscopy, about 6 months after surgery. The sample consisted of ileal tissue. All receptors derive from an adult with Crohn's disease.

The chain couples TRBV5-6 to TRBJ1-2, with D hard to call. CDR3 length: 13 amino acids. V lost 3 bases, J lost 8 bases, and 14 bases lay in between. Germline values: CDR1 SGHDT, CDR2 YYEEEE. CDR3 DNA: TGTGCCAGCAGCTCACAAGTCCGATTGGGCTACACCTTC. Its translation is CASSSQVRLGYTF.

The chain is built from TRBV20-1 and TRBJ1-1; D remains ambiguous. Germline V gives CDR1 DFQATT, CDR2 SNEGSKA (reference sequence). V lost 4 bases, J lost 5 bases, and 5 bases lay in between. The CDR3 runs 10 residues. The CDR3 reads CSATRTEAFF. The CDR3 region has the DNA TGCAGTGCTACCCGGACTGAAGCTTTCTTT.

This chain joins TRBV5-6 and TRBJ2-3; D is unclear. Trimming took off 4 bases at V and 4 bases at J, with 10 bases between the two ends. CDR1 and CDR2 from the germline V gene are SGHDT and YYEEEE. The CDR3 is 13 residues long. For the CDR3, the DNA is TGTGCCAGCAGCCCAGGTGGGCCAGATACGCAGTATTTT. Amino acids: CASSPGGPDTQYF.

J is TRBJ2-3 and V is TRBV4-1; a weak D match, TRBD2 (6 bases). Trimming cost V 6 bases and J 1 base, with 17 bases left between them. This CDR3 region has 16 residues. CDR1 MGHRA and CDR2 YSYEKL come from the germline V gene. The CDR3 bases are TGCGCCAGCAGTCTCGAGGGACTCCTGGGCACAGATACGCAGTATTTT. It translates to CASSLEGLLGTDTQYF.

This clone was detected only once. Here the CDR3 DNA reads TGTGCCACCGACTTGGGCGGACAGGGTTGGAATCAGCCCCAGCATTTT. It yields the protein CATDLGGQGWNQPQHF. The rearrangement uses TRBV19 and TRBJ1-5; 8 positions match TRBD1. With 10 bases clipped from V and 4 bases from J, the junction kept 15 bases outside the gene matches. CDR3 size: 16 residues. CDR1 LNHDA and CDR2 SQIVND come from the germline V gene (reference sequence).

The chain has TRBV5-1 and TRBJ1-4; D uncertain. The CDR3 is 14 residues long. V lost 4 bases and J lost 8, with 15 bases in between. CDR1 is SGHRS and CDR2 is YFSETQ in the germline V gene. CDR3 amino acids: CASSPRSKKEKLFF. The CDR3 nucleotides are TGCGCCAGCAGCCCACGCAGTAAAAAAGAAAAACTGTTTTTT.

This clone was observed a single time. CDR3 amino acids: CASSEGGLSYSPLHF. In nucleotides, the CDR3 is TGTGCCAGCAGTGAAGGGGGCCTTTCCTATTCACCCCTCCACTTT. The rearrangement uses TRBV6-1 and TRBJ1-6, with D possibly matching TRBD1 (5 bases). Germline loops: CDR1 MNHNS, CDR2 SASEGT. The CDR3 is 15 residues long. The V and J ends lost 1 base and 8 bases respectively, with 12 bases between them.

This sequence joins TRBV19 and TRBJ1-1; D is perhaps TRBD1 (5 bases). V lost 7 bases and J lost 5, with 20 bases in between. Germline V gene data show CDR1 as LNHDA and CDR2 as SQIVND (reference sequence). CDR3 length: 15 amino acids. The CDR3 DNA reads TGTGCCAGTAAAGGCAGGGAGGGTTTCGTAACTGAAGCTTTCTTT. It encodes CASKGREGFVTEAFF.

This chain connects TRBV28 to TRBJ1-1; no definite D call. Germline V gives CDR1 MDHEN, CDR2 SYDVKM. The V end lost 5 bases, the J end lost 0 bases, and 4 bases lay between the germline ends. The CDR3 sequence is 12 residues long. In nucleotides, the CDR3 is TGTGCCAGCAGTCTCTTGAACACTGAAGCTTTCTTT. Protein product: CASSLLNTEAFF. The full variable domain, with the rest looked up from reference TRBV28 and TRBJ1-1, is DVKVTQSSRYLVKRTGEKVFLECVQDMDHENMFWYRQDPGLGLRLIYFSYDVKMKEKGDIPEGYSVSREKKERFSLILESASTNQTSMYLCASSLLNTEAFFGQGTRLTVV.

V and J are TRBV7-8 and TRBJ2-1; TRBD2 might be the D (6 bases). There are 16 residues in the CDR3. The V gene lost 5 bases and the J gene lost 8 bases, with 22 bases spanning the gap. Germline V gives CDR1 SGHVS, CDR2 FQNEAQ. The CDR3 region has the DNA TGTGCCAGCAGCAGTGATGCGGGACCCCAGGGCGATGAGCAGTTCTTC. It specifies CASSSDAGPQGDEQFF. The whole variable domain, filled in from reference TRBV7-8 and TRBJ2-1, reads GAGVSQSPRYKVAKRGQDVALRCDPISGHVSLFWYQQALGQGPEFLTYFQNEAQLDKSGLPSDRFFAERPEGSVSTLKIQRTQQEDSAVYLCASSSDAGPQGDEQFFGPGTRLTVL.

This chain connects TRBV15 to TRBJ1-1, with 8 bases matching TRBD1. Germline loops: CDR1 LNHNV, CDR2 YYDKDF (reference sequence). There are 16 residues in the CDR3. The V and J ends lost 2 bases and 1 base, in that order; junction bases with no gene match: 6. CDR3: CATSRSTGTGNTEAFF. The CDR3 DNA sequence: TGTGCCACCAGCAGATCAACCGGGACAGGGAACACTGAAGCTTTCTTT.

The genes are TRBV7-6 and TRBJ2-4, with D possibly being TRBD1 (6 bases). This CDR3 contains 17 residues. CDR1 and CDR2 from the germline V gene are SGHVS and FNYEAQ. V was clipped by 5 bases and J by 3 bases, with 20 bases between them. The DNA for the CDR3 is TGTGCCAGCAGCCCTGGGACATGGGGTGAGGGCAAAAACATTCAGTACTTC. As protein: CASSPGTWGEGKNIQYF.

The chain joins TRBV5-6 to TRBJ2-1; TRBD2 might be the D (6 bases). The CDR3 sequence is 14 residues long. CDR1 is SGHDT and CDR2 is YYEEEE in the germline V gene. V lost 0 bases and J 6 bases, leaving 10 bases between the germline ends. The CDR3, as DNA: TGTGCCAGCAGCTTGGGACTAGGGGCCAATGAGCAGTTCTTC. Protein sequence: CASSLGLGANEQFF.

The chain employs TRBV15 and TRBJ1-2; 8 bases line up with TRBD1. Per germline, CDR1 LNHNV and CDR2 YYDKDF (reference sequence). Losses at the gene ends were 1 base for V and 6 bases for J; bases not matched to a gene: 7. This CDR3 is built from 15 residues. This chain's CDR3 is CATSRVDRELDGYTF. DNA for the CDR3: TGTGCCACCAGCAGAGTGGACAGGGAGTTGGATGGCTACACCTTC.

The chain recombines TRBV4-3 with TRBJ2-7; TRBD2 matches at 7 bases. Germline-derived CDR1 and CDR2 are LGHNA and YSLEER. After removal of 1 base from V and 2 bases from J, the junction contained 11 bases not matched to a gene. This CDR3 comprises 17 residues. This chain's CDR3 is CASSQGATSVPPYEQYF. The CDR3 region has the DNA TGCGCCAGCAGCCAAGGGGCTACTAGCGTCCCCCCCTACGAGCAGTACTTC.

This rearrangement joins TRBV6-5 to TRBJ1-5; tentatively, D is TRBD1 (6 bases). The CDR3 loop spans 13 amino acids. Germline CDR1 and CDR2: MNHEY and SVGAGI. V was cut by 5 bases and J by 7 bases, with 12 bases left in between. The CDR3 DNA reads TGTGCCAGCAGTCAGGGGCGGAAACAGCCCCAGCATTTT. Residues: CASSQGRKQPQHF.

This clone was found once. The chain joins TRBV9 to TRBJ2-3; 16 bases agree with TRBD2. CDR1 SGDLS and CDR2 YYNGEE come from the germline V gene. This CDR3 has 19 residues. V was clipped by 2 bases and J by 2 bases; unmatched bases: 8. The CDR3 reads CASSVTGTSGRVTTDTQYF. In nucleotides, the CDR3 is TGTGCCAGCAGCGTCACCGGGACTAGCGGGAGGGTAACCACAGATACGCAGTATTTT.

The chain employs TRBV7-6 and TRBJ2-2, with a possible D match to TRBD1 (6 bases). This CDR3 spans 14 amino acids. Trimming pared 5 bases from V and 6 bases from J, leaving 13 bases between. Germline V lookup: CDR1 SGHVS, CDR2 FNYEAQ. The CDR3 here is CASSTTHRAGELFF. The CDR3 DNA reads as TGTGCCAGCAGCACCACGCACAGGGCCGGGGAGCTGTTTTTT.

The rearrangement uses TRBV5-6 and TRBJ2-5, with TRBD2 matching over 9 bases. Germline V lookup: CDR1 SGHDT, CDR2 YYEEEE. The J segment lost 5 bases and the V segment lost 0 bases, leaving 5 bases of the junction unmatched. The CDR3 contains 15 residues. CDR3 amino acids: CASSLGRGGTETQYF. The CDR3 DNA reads as TGTGCCAGCAGCTTGGGGCGGGGGGGAACGGAGACCCAGTACTTC. Full variable domain (missing parts from reference TRBV5-6 and TRBJ2-5): DAGVTQSPTHLIKTRGQQVTLRCSPKSGHDTVSWYQQALGQGPQFIFQYYEEEERQRGNFPDRFSGHQFPNYSSELNVNALLLGDSALYLCASSLGRGGTETQYFGPGTRLLVL.

V is TRBV30 and J is TRBJ1-5; D is ambiguous. The V and J ends lost 2 bases and 4 bases respectively, with 6 bases between them. Germline-derived CDR1 and CDR2 are GTSNPN and SVGIG (reference sequence). CDR3 length: 12 residues. The CDR3 sequence: CAWSQHNQPQHF. The CDR3 region has the DNA TGTGCCTGGAGTCAACATAATCAGCCCCAGCATTTT.

CDR3 sequence reads: CASSLKVTGEKLFF. In DNA form, the CDR3 reads TGTGCCAGCAGTCTGAAGGTTACGGGTGAAAAACTGTTTTTT. This chain joins TRBV5-4 and TRBJ1-4; no reliable D call. The length of the CDR3 is 14 residues. V dropped 5 bases and J dropped 7 bases, with 15 bases sitting between them. Germline assignment: CDR1 SGHNT and CDR2 YYREEE (reference sequence).

This sequence joins TRBV9 and TRBJ2-7, with D perhaps matching TRBD2 (6 bases). Germline-derived CDR1 and CDR2 are SGDLS and YYNGEE. The V and J ends lost 2 bases and 5 bases respectively, with 14 bases between them. This CDR3 has 14 amino acids. CDR3 in amino acids: CASSVRDFTDEQYF. The CDR3 nucleotides are TGTGCCAGCAGCGTGAGGGACTTTACAGACGAGCAGTACTTC.

The chain employs TRBV27 and TRBJ2-1, with D tentatively TRBD2 (5 bases). V dropped 0 bases and J dropped 1 base, with 16 bases sitting between them. The CDR3 is 18 amino acids. The germline V gene encodes CDR1 MNHEY and CDR2 SMNVEV (reference sequence). Here the CDR3 reads CASSLSSGGPRSYNEQFF. The DNA for the CDR3 is TGTGCCAGCAGTTTATCTTCGGGCGGGCCTAGATCCTACAATGAGCAGTTCTTC.

This clone was detected a few times. This chain connects TRBV6-1 to TRBJ1-5, with 7 bases lining up with TRBD1. With V trimmed by 6 bases and J by 0 bases, 5 bases remained unmatched. CDR3 length equals 15 residues. Germline V CDR1 and CDR2: MNHNS, SASEGT. The CDR3 sequence: CASRGQRDSNQPQHF. CDR3 coding DNA: TGTGCCAGCAGGGGACAGAGAGATAGCAATCAGCCCCAGCATTTT.

DNA of the CDR3: TGTGCCAGCAGCTTTTCCGATCAGCCCCAGCATTTT. This gives the protein CASSFSDQPQHF. V gene TRBV11-2 combines with J gene TRBJ1-5, with D unresolved. The CDR3 length is 12 residues. Germline values: CDR1 SGHAT, CDR2 FQNNGV. Trimming took off 3 bases at V and 5 bases at J, with 5 bases between the two ends.

CDR3 in amino acids: CASSSKETGNYGYTF. DNA for the CDR3: TGTGCCAGCAGCTCCAAGGAAACAGGCAACTATGGCTACACCTTC. The rearrangement uses TRBV4-2 and TRBJ1-2, with D perhaps matching TRBD1 (5 bases). The CDR3 extends over 15 amino acids. The ends were cut back, 5 bases at V and 2 bases at J, with 15 bases in the middle. CDR1 LGHNA and CDR2 YNFKEQ come from the germline V gene.

V is TRBV14 and J is TRBJ1-3; the D is unclear. The germline V and J ends were trimmed by 1 base and 3 bases, with 19 bases remaining between them. Germline assignment: CDR1 SGHDN and CDR2 FVKESK. This CDR3 contains 18 residues. CDR3 loop: CASSQVRATRTGGNTIYF. DNA for the CDR3: TGTGCCAGCAGCCAAGTTAGGGCCACCCGGACTGGTGGAAACACCATATATTTT.

The chain has TRBV18 and TRBJ1-2, with 10 bases aligning to TRBD1. The V gene end was trimmed by 6 bases and the J gene end by 8 bases; junction bases not matched to a gene: 6. The CDR3 loop spans 13 amino acids. Germline CDR1 is KGHSH and CDR2 is LQKENI. CDR3 coding DNA: TGTGCCAGCTCCCTTGACAGGGGGCCGGGCTACACCTTC. It translates to CASSLDRGPGYTF.

The chain has TRBV18 and TRBJ1-3, with D maybe TRBD1 (5 bases). CDR1 and CDR2 (germline): KGHSH, LQKENI. Trimming pared 6 bases from V and 0 bases from J, leaving 18 bases between. The CDR3 runs to 17 residues. Here the CDR3 DNA reads TGTGCCAGCTCGCCCCGGCCCGACAGAGACTCTGGAAACACCATATATTTT. It translates to CASSPRPDRDSGNTIYF.

With respect to this clone: The same CDR3 arises from other DNA sequences in this sample as well. This chain connects TRBV4-1 to TRBJ1-1, with unresolved D. The ends were cut back, 9 bases at V and 1 base at J, with 6 bases in the middle. CDR3 length: 11 amino acids. Looked up from germline, CDR1 is MGHRA and CDR2 is YSYEKL. CDR3 nucleotide sequence: TGCGCCAGTGGAGGGAACACTGAAGCTTTCTTT. Translation: CASGGNTEAFF.